A selection of T cell receptor beta chains follows, all from one sample in a study of blood T cells in healthy people across ages. Each CDR3 protein gets one entry after TCRdb re-called the 5' RACE reads with MiXCR. The data show approximately 960,000 distinct CDR3 sequences, 25% to 35% seen once. This sample was also put to use in a study of T cells of mothers and their children.

The sequencing sample was made of blood. These receptors all stem from a woman between 40 and 50 years old in good health. Both conserved end residues are part of each CDR3. The order of the fields is D gene, clone size, J gene, V gene, CDR3 DNA, CDR3 protein. A D gene is named only where the DNA matches it firmly. Clone size is stated in some rows and not others, as once, few, many or a class when expanded.

D gene: -; clone size: many; J gene: TRBJ2-5; V gene: TRBV9; CDR3 DNA: TGTGCCAGCAGCGTAGCCCCGTCAGAGACCCAGTACTTC; CDR3 protein: CASSVAPSETQYF
D gene: -; clone size: -; J gene: TRBJ2-4; V gene: TRBV20-1; CDR3 DNA: TGCAGTGCTAGTCCCTCAGTGGACATTCAGTACTTC; CDR3 protein: CSASPSVDIQYF
D gene: -; clone size: -; J gene: TRBJ1-5; V gene: TRBV28; CDR3 DNA: TGTGCCAGCAGCCCCTCTCTAGGACAGCCCCAGCATTTT; CDR3 protein: CASSPSLGQPQHF
D gene: TRBD2; clone size: -; J gene: TRBJ2-5; V gene: TRBV5-1; CDR3 DNA: TGCGCCAGCAGCATCAGCGGGGCCGAGGGGGAGACCCAGTACTTC; CDR3 protein: CASSISGAEGETQYF
D gene: -; clone size: few; J gene: TRBJ1-5; V gene: TRBV3-1; CDR3 DNA: TGTGCCAGCAGCCAACAGAGCAATCAGCCCCAGCATTTT; CDR3 protein: CASSQQSNQPQHF
D gene: TRBD2; clone size: few; J gene: TRBJ2-3; V gene: TRBV4-1; CDR3 DNA: TGCGCCAGCAGCCAAGATCTACTAGCGGGGGGGGGATACCGCACAGATACGCAGTATTTT; CDR3 protein: CASSQDLLAGGGYRTDTQYF
D gene: -; clone size: -; J gene: TRBJ1-1; V gene: TRBV20-1; CDR3 DNA: TGCAGTGCTTTACAGGGCCACACTGAAGCTTTCTTT; CDR3 protein: CSALQGHTEAFF
D gene: -; clone size: -; J gene: TRBJ1-3; V gene: TRBV4-3; CDR3 DNA: TGCGCCAGCAGCCAAGATTGGTCAGGGAGAAACACCATATATTTT; CDR3 protein: CASSQDWSGRNTIYF
D gene: TRBD1; clone size: few; J gene: TRBJ1-2; V gene: TRBV7-9; CDR3 DNA: TGTGCCAGCAGCCGGGACAGGGGGACCTATGGCTACACCTTC; CDR3 protein: CASSRDRGTYGYTF
D gene: TRBD2; clone size: -; J gene: TRBJ2-3; V gene: TRBV7-2; CDR3 DNA: TGTGCCAGCAGCCCAGATACTAACAGCGGGGAAACTACTATCACAGATACGCAGTATTTT; CDR3 protein: CASSPDTNSGETTITDTQYF
D gene: TRBD1; clone size: -; J gene: TRBJ2-7; V gene: TRBV9; CDR3 DNA: TGTGCCAGCAGCCCCCGACAGGGGGCCTCGGGCGAGCAGTACTTC; CDR3 protein: CASSPRQGASGEQYF
D gene: -; clone size: -; J gene: TRBJ2-5; V gene: TRBV11-2; CDR3 DNA: TGTGCCAGCAGCCTCACATCGAGAGATTGGGAGACCCAGTACTTC; CDR3 protein: CASSLTSRDWETQYF
D gene: -; clone size: many; J gene: TRBJ1-3; V gene: TRBV29-1; CDR3 DNA: TGCAGCGTTGACGTAGCTGGAAACACCATATATTTT; CDR3 protein: CSVDVAGNTIYF
D gene: -; clone size: many; J gene: TRBJ1-1; V gene: TRBV15; CDR3 DNA: TGTGCCACCAGCAGCCAGGGGCGGGGGCGAGGGAACACTGAAGCTTTCTTT; CDR3 protein: CATSSQGRGRGNTEAFF
D gene: TRBD1; clone size: -; J gene: TRBJ2-2; V gene: TRBV11-1; CDR3 DNA: TGTGCCAGCAGCTTAGCGGGATCAGACAGGGGTTCCGGGGAGCTGTTTTTT; CDR3 protein: CASSLAGSDRGSGELFF
D gene: TRBD1; clone size: many; J gene: TRBJ2-1; V gene: TRBV7-2; CDR3 DNA: TGTGCCAGCACCCGACAGGGGATCAACAATGAGCAGTTCTTC; CDR3 protein: CASTRQGINNEQFF
D gene: -; clone size: -; J gene: TRBJ1-1; V gene: TRBV7-9; CDR3 DNA: TGTGCCAGCAGCCTCCAGGGAACTCGCACTGAAGCTTTCTTT; CDR3 protein: CASSLQGTRTEAFF
D gene: TRBD1; clone size: -; J gene: TRBJ1-2; V gene: TRBV12-3/TRBV12-4; CDR3 DNA: TGTACCAGCAGTAACCATGGACAGGGCAACTATGGCTACACCTTC; CDR3 protein: CTSSNHGQGNYGYTF
D gene: TRBD2; clone size: many; J gene: TRBJ2-5; V gene: TRBV4-1; CDR3 DNA: TGCGCCAGCAGCCAAGTGACAAGCGGGGGGGTCCAAGAGACCCAGTACTTC; CDR3 protein: CASSQVTSGGVQETQYF
D gene: -; clone size: few; J gene: TRBJ1-2; V gene: TRBV4-2; CDR3 DNA: TGTGCCAGCAGCCAATCGAACCAGGGCTATGATGGCTACACCTTC; CDR3 protein: CASSQSNQGYDGYTF
D gene: -; clone size: few; J gene: TRBJ2-7; V gene: TRBV7-2; CDR3 DNA: TGTGCCAGCAGGCGCCCCAGTACAGGGAGCAAGCAGTACTTC; CDR3 protein: CASRRPSTGSKQYF
D gene: TRBD1; clone size: -; J gene: TRBJ2-6; V gene: TRBV29-1; CDR3 DNA: TGCAGCGTTTTGGCAGGGGGCTCTGGGGCCAACGTCCTGACTTTC; CDR3 protein: CSVLAGGSGANVLTF
D gene: -; clone size: -; J gene: TRBJ2-3; V gene: TRBV7-2; CDR3 DNA: TGTGCCAGCAGCCTGACTTCAGGGCCTAGCACAGATACGCAGTATTTT; CDR3 protein: CASSLTSGPSTDTQYF
D gene: TRBD1; clone size: many; J gene: TRBJ2-7; V gene: TRBV2; CDR3 DNA: TGTGCCAGCCGCCCAGGGGGATTCGTCTACGAGCAGTACTTC; CDR3 protein: CASRPGGFVYEQYF
D gene: -; clone size: -; J gene: TRBJ2-6; V gene: TRBV12-3/TRBV12-4; CDR3 DNA: TGTGCCAGCAGCCTCTGGGGGGCAACGTTATACCCTGGGGCCAACGTCCTGACTTTC; CDR3 protein: CASSLWGATLYPGANVLTF
D gene: -; clone size: few; J gene: TRBJ2-1; V gene: TRBV20-1; CDR3 DNA: TGCAGTGCACCGGGGGCGGCCCGTGAGCAGTTCTTC; CDR3 protein: CSAPGAAREQFF
D gene: -; clone size: -; J gene: TRBJ2-5; V gene: TRBV12-3/TRBV12-4; CDR3 DNA: TGTGCCAGCAGTTTCATCTCTTCGGGAGAGACCCAGTACTTC; CDR3 protein: CASSFISSGETQYF
D gene: TRBD2; clone size: -; J gene: TRBJ2-7; V gene: TRBV5-6; CDR3 DNA: TGTGCCAGCAGCTCGGCCTTGGGACTAGCTGACGAGCAGTACTTC; CDR3 protein: CASSSALGLADEQYF
D gene: -; clone size: many; J gene: TRBJ2-7; V gene: TRBV29-1; CDR3 DNA: TGCAGCGTGGCCAGTTATGACGAGCAGTACTTC; CDR3 protein: CSVASYDEQYF
D gene: -; clone size: few; J gene: TRBJ1-6; V gene: TRBV28; CDR3 DNA: TGTGCCAGCAGTTCGGGACAATCCGGGGATTCCTATAATTCACCCCTCCACTTT; CDR3 protein: CASSSGQSGDSYNSPLHF
D gene: -; clone size: -; J gene: TRBJ1-1; V gene: TRBV20-1; CDR3 DNA: TGCAGTGCTAGAAACCCGGTTTCGGGGTTTAACACTGAAGCTTTCTTT; CDR3 protein: CSARNPVSGFNTEAFF
D gene: -; clone size: few; J gene: TRBJ2-5; V gene: TRBV2; CDR3 DNA: TGTGCCAGCAGCGGAGACCAGCAAGAGACCCAGTACTTC; CDR3 protein: CASSGDQQETQYF
D gene: -; clone size: few; J gene: TRBJ2-1; V gene: TRBV28; CDR3 DNA: TGTGCCAGCAGTTTACCGACGGGGGGCCGCGACTACAATGAGCAGTTCTTC; CDR3 protein: CASSLPTGGRDYNEQFF
D gene: -; clone size: -; J gene: TRBJ2-7; V gene: TRBV19; CDR3 DNA: TGTGCCAGTAGTATTTCCGGAGGCTGGACCTACGAGCAGTACTTC; CDR3 protein: CASSISGGWTYEQYF
D gene: -; clone size: few; J gene: TRBJ2-1; V gene: TRBV4-3; CDR3 DNA: TGCGCCAGCAGCCCGAGACTCTTTAGCGCAGCCTACAATGAGCAGTTCTTC; CDR3 protein: CASSPRLFSAAYNEQFF